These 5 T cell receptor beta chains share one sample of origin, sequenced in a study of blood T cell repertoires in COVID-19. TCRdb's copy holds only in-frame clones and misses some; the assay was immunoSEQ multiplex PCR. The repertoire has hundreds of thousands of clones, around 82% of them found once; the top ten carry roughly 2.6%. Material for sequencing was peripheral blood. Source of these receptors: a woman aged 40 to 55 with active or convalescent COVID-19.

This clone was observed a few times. CDR3 coding DNA: TGTGCCTGGACTCGTGGCGGAAACACCATATATTTT. Its protein product is CAWTRGGNTIYF. This rearrangement joins TRBV30 to TRBJ1-3, with D hard to call. This CDR3 spans 12 amino acids. From germline, CDR1 is GTSNPN and CDR2 SVGIG (reference sequence). V lost 4 bases to trimming and J lost 4 bases, with 8 bases between them. Drawing the rest from reference TRBV30 and TRBJ1-3, the complete variable domain is SQTIHQWPATLVQPVGSPLSLECTVEGTSNPNLYWYRQAAGRGLQLLFYSVGIGQISSEVPQNLSASRPQDRQFILSSKKLLLSDSGFYLCAWTRGGNTIYFGEGSWLTVV.

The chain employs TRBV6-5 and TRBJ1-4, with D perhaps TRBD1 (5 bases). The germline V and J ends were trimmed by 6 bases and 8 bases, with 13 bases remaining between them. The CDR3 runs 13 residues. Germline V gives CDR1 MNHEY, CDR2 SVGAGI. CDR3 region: CASSDAGREKLFF. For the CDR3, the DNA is TGTGCCAGCAGCGATGCAGGGAGGGAAAAACTGTTTTTT.

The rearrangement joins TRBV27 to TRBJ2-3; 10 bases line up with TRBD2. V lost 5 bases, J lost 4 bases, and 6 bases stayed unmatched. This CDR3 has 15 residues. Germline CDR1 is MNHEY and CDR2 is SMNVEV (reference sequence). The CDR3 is CASSVSGGAADTQYF. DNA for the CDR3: TGTGCCAGCAGTGTGAGCGGGGGGGCCGCAGATACGCAGTATTTT.

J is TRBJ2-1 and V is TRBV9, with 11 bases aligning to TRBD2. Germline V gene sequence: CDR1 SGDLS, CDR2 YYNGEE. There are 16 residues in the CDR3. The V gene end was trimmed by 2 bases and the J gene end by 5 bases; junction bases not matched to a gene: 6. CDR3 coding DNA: TGTGCCAGCAGCGTGCTAGCGGGGGGTCTACACAATGAGCAGTTCTTC. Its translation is CASSVLAGGLHNEQFF. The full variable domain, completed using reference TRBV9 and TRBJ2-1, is DSGVTQTPKHLITATGQRVTLRCSPRSGDLSVYWYQQSLDQGLQFLIQYYNGEERAKGNILERFSAQQFPDLHSELNLSSLELGDSALYFCASSVLAGGLHNEQFFGPGTRLTVL.

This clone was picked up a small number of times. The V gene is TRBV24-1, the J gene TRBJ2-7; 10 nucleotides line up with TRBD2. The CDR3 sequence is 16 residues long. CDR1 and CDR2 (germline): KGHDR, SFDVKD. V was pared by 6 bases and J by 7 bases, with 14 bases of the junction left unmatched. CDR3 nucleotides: TGTGCCACCAGTCCTAGCGGGAGTCCCATCTCTCGAGAGCAGTACTTC. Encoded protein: CATSPSGSPISREQYF.